This TCR beta chain stems from a study of T cells in Graves' hyperthyroidism and ophthalmopathy. Whole-study results and caveats: Blood also contained most expanded thyroid clonotypes above 0.001.

J lost 3 bases, V lost 5 bases, and 15 bases had no gene match. This CDR3 is 17 amino acids long. Germline CDR1 is SGHVS and CDR2 is FQNEAQ. The source material, RNA transcripts, was used to amplify TCR beta CDR3 regions. An initial round of RT-PCR targeting the TCR CDR3 relied on the HTBI primer set. TCRdb redid the calling of the multiplex PCR reads with MiXCR, one entry per CDR3 protein. In the table there are nearly 600,000 distinct CDR3 sequences, 11% to 15% of which are singletons. This clonotype was detected ten times or more. Its antigen is unknown. The sequencing sample was made of blood. The receptor was isolated from a woman aged 18-30 years with Graves' ophthalmopathy. This chain links TRBV7-8 with TRBJ1-1, with TRBD1 matching over 7 bases. The CDR3 protein is CASSLHSTQGRDTEAFF. CDR3 coding DNA: TGTGCCAGCAGCCTCCACAGTACACAGGGGCGGGACACTGAAGCTTTCTTT.